Sample share makes the clone carrying this T cell receptor beta chain medium-sized. Its antigen is unknown. V was pared by 3 bases and J by 5 bases, with 15 bases between. The CDR3 contains 14 residues. CDR1 and CDR2 from the germline V gene are SGDLS and YYNGEE. These data originate in a study of T cell responses to AZD1222 COVID-19 vaccine. Notes on the study in general: Spike-specific TCR breadth and depth rose after two AZD1222 doses. Donors were largely white British and mainly female; clonal diversity was possibly underestimated. Across the whole spike, CD4 TCRs peaked at regions 160-218 and 743-854.

Some clones are missing from TCRdb's copy, which holds only in-frame ones; the method was immunoSEQ multiplex PCR. Of about 120,000 clones detected, around 89% appear once; the ten largest clones hold under 4%. The sequence was obtained from an adult in good health. The chain uses TRBV9 and TRBJ2-7; tentatively, D is TRBD1 or TRBD2 (6 bases each). The sequencing used peripheral blood, collected on day 0 of AZD1222 vaccination. Here the CDR3 DNA reads TGTGCCAGCAGCGCCTCATCGGGGGCGGACGAGCAGTACTTC. It yields the protein CASSASSGADEQYF.